The 17 T cell receptor beta chains below come from one sample, sequenced in a study of blood T cell repertoires in COVID-19. Method: immunoSEQ multiplex PCR; TCRdb's copy keeps in-frame clones and lacks some. The sample contains about 66,000 clones, about 90% of which appear only once. The sequenced material came from peripheral blood. The receptors here all came from a human donor in a cohort sampled during active COVID-19.

The rearrangement uses TRBV2 and TRBJ2-1, with a weak D call TRBD2 (5 bases). In germline, CDR1 is SNHLY, CDR2 FYNNEI. The CDR3 sequence is 12 residues long. Deletions cut 11 bases from V and 5 bases from J, with 13 bases between. The CDR3 reads CASKDFHNEQFF. CDR3 sequence (DNA): TGTGCCTCGAAGGACTTCCACAATGAGCAGTTCTTC.

The chain links TRBV11-2 to TRBJ2-7; a weak D match, TRBD2 (6 bases). The CDR3 runs to 14 residues. Germline V gene sequence: CDR1 SGHAT, CDR2 FQNNGV. V dropped 7 bases and J dropped 5 bases, with 18 bases sitting between them. The CDR3 coding sequence is TGTGCCAGCACCCCCCTGGCACTAGCAGACGAGCAGTACTTC. It encodes CASTPLALADEQYF.

The count of this clone is one. The chain is built from TRBV5-1 and TRBJ1-1; a weak D match, TRBD1 (6 bases). This CDR3 has 15 residues. V shed 4 bases and J shed 3 bases, with 16 bases lying between them. Per the germline V gene, CDR1 is SGHRS and CDR2 is YFSETQ. The CDR3 DNA reads TGCGCCAGCAGCCAAGGAGGACAGACAGACACTGAAGCTTTCTTT. Protein sequence: CASSQGGQTDTEAFF.

This clone has a single count. This chain links TRBV19 with TRBJ2-7, with a possible D match to TRBD1 (6 bases). CDR1 is LNHDA, CDR2 SQIVND, per germline (reference sequence). The V and J ends lost 6 bases and 4 bases respectively, with 10 bases between them. CDR3 length: 12 residues. Here the CDR3 DNA reads TGTGCCAGTAGCGACAGGAGGTACGAGCAGTACTTC. Encoded protein: CASSDRRYEQYF.

The J gene is TRBJ2-1, the V gene TRBV28, with 9 bases matching TRBD2. This CDR3 has 14 amino acids. In germline, CDR1 is MDHEN, CDR2 SYDVKM. V lost 5 bases and J lost 5; bases outside the gene matches: 4. For the CDR3, the DNA is TGTGCCAGCAGTAGAGCGGGAGGCAACAATGAGCAGTTCTTC. Amino acids: CASSRAGGNNEQFF.

The chain has TRBV29-1 and TRBJ1-1; possible D gene TRBD1, 6 bases. This CDR3 contains 13 residues. Germline V gives CDR1 SQVTM, CDR2 ANQGSEA. The germline V and J ends were trimmed by 7 bases and 4 bases, with 16 bases remaining between them. For the CDR3, the DNA is TGCAGCGCTGGGGGCTGGGGGAGCACTGAAGCTTTCTTT. This gives the protein CSAGGWGSTEAFF.

This chain joins TRBV7-8 and TRBJ2-2, with D perhaps matching TRBD1 (6 bases). Trimming stripped 11 bases from V and 4 bases from J, with 20 bases between. Germline V gene lookup returns CDR1 SGHVS and CDR2 FQNEAQ. This CDR3 comprises 15 residues. CDR3: CASGGRGGSTGELFF. Written as DNA, the CDR3 is TGTGCCTCTGGGGGCAGGGGTGGATCCACCGGGGAGCTGTTTTTT.

The chain recombines TRBV5-1 with TRBJ1-1; D gene uncertain. The germline V and J ends were trimmed by 5 bases and 1 base, with 9 bases remaining between them. The length of the CDR3 is 13 residues. Per germline, CDR1 SGHRS and CDR2 YFSETQ. The CDR3 loop reads CASSSGPNTEAFF. In nucleotides, the CDR3 is TGCGCCAGCAGTTCGGGTCCGAACACTGAAGCTTTCTTT.

The V gene is TRBV10-1, the J gene TRBJ1-1; possibly TRBD1 for D (5 bases). Germline CDR1 WNHNN, CDR2 SYGVQD (reference sequence). V gave up 8 bases and J gave up 7 bases, with 23 bases separating them. CDR3 length: 15 residues. DNA of the CDR3: TGCGCCAGCCCGGGGGAGGGCCGAGGAAAGAATGAAGCTTTCTTT. It codes for CASPGEGRGKNEAFF.

The chain has TRBV11-2 and TRBJ2-7, with 9 bases fitting TRBD1. With 2 bases clipped from V and 4 bases from J, the junction kept 12 bases outside the gene matches. Germline loops: CDR1 SGHAT, CDR2 FQNNGV. This CDR3 is built from 17 residues. This chain's CDR3 is CASSLKGTGRRGYEQYF. CDR3 nucleotide sequence: TGTGCCAGCAGCTTAAAGGGGACAGGGCGTCGAGGGTACGAGCAGTACTTC. Supplemented by reference TRBV11-2 and TRBJ2-7, the full variable domain reads EAGVAQSPRYKIIEKRQSVAFWCNPISGHATLYWYQQILGQGPKLLIQFQNNGVVDDSQLPKDRFSAERLKGVDSTLKIQPAKLEDSAVYLCASSLKGTGRRGYEQYFGPGTRLTVT.

The V gene is TRBV2, the J gene TRBJ1-3, with D tentatively TRBD1 (6 bases). V was clipped by 4 bases and J by 2 bases, with 12 bases between them. The CDR3 contains 15 residues. In germline, CDR1 is SNHLY, CDR2 FYNNEI. The CDR3 nucleotides read TGTGCCAGCAGTGGGCAGGGGCTCACTGGAAACACCATATATTTT. Amino acids: CASSGQGLTGNTIYF.

This clone was counted between two and nine times. The chain combines TRBV2 with TRBJ1-1; 7 bases fit TRBD1. Germline CDR1 SNHLY, CDR2 FYNNEI. The CDR3 covers 15 residues. Losses at the gene ends were 4 bases for V and 0 bases for J; bases not matched to a gene: 5. CDR3 sequence: CASSGGTDMNTEAFF. The DNA for the CDR3 is TGTGCCAGCAGTGGGGGGACAGATATGAACACTGAAGCTTTCTTT.

This chain uses TRBV7-9 with TRBJ1-2, with D possibly being TRBD1 (5 bases). This CDR3 has 13 amino acids. V was clipped by 5 bases and J by 4 bases, with 11 bases between them. CDR1 is SEHNR, CDR2 FQNEAQ, per germline (reference sequence). This CDR3 reads CASSTRDLYGYTF. CDR3 nucleotides: TGTGCCAGCAGCACCAGGGATCTCTATGGCTACACCTTC.

The rearrangement links TRBV19 to TRBJ1-1; perhaps TRBD1 as D (5 bases). The CDR3 covers 14 residues. Germline CDR1 LNHDA, CDR2 SQIVND (reference sequence). Trimming removed 3 bases from V and 8 bases from J, with 16 bases in between. CDR3 DNA sequence: TGTGCCAGTAGTATTCAGTTTTCCTCAGGGGAAGCTTTCTTT. Protein sequence: CASSIQFSSGEAFF.

The chain links TRBV5-1 to TRBJ2-7; the match to TRBD2 covers 8 bases. V lost 0 bases, J lost 1 base, and 3 bases stayed unmatched. The CDR3 is made up of 15 amino acids. The germline CDR1 and CDR2 sequences are SGHRS and YFSETQ. In DNA, the CDR3 is TGCGCCAGCAGCTTGGGCGGGGGGACTTCCTACGAGCAGTACTTC. Protein sequence: CASSLGGGTSYEQYF. Combining the CDR3 with reference TRBV5-1 and TRBJ2-7 gives the whole variable domain KAGVTQTPRYLIKTRGQQVTLSCSPISGHRSVSWYQQTPGQGLQFLFEYFSETQRNKGNFPGRFSGRQFSNSRSEMNVSTLELGDSALYLCASSLGGGTSYEQYFGPGTRLTVT.

The CDR3 reads CASSRRLAGGLYNEQFF. The CDR3, as DNA: TGTGCCAGCAGTCGCCGACTAGCGGGGGGGCTTTACAATGAGCAGTTCTTC. The rearrangement links TRBV6-6 to TRBJ2-1; 14 nucleotides agree with TRBD2. This CDR3 is 17 amino acids long. From germline, CDR1 is MNHNY and CDR2 SVGAGI (reference sequence). V gave up 5 bases and J gave up 4 bases; unmatched junction bases: 7.

CDR3 residues: CASSLQGNENEQFF. CDR3 DNA sequence: TGTGCCAGCAGCTTACAGGGGAACGAAAATGAGCAGTTCTTC. The rearrangement links TRBV3-1 (or the pseudogene TRBV3-2) to TRBJ2-1; 7 positions match TRBD1. V gave up 5 bases and J gave up 7 bases; unmatched junction bases: 8. This CDR3 is built from 14 residues. Per the germline V gene, CDR1 is LGHDT and CDR2 is YNNKEL (reference sequence).